This TCR beta chain was found in a study of technical replicates of blood from several donors. TCRdb keeps only in-frame clones here, not all; method: immunoSEQ multiplex PCR. The table shows some 94,000 clones, with about 95% occurring only once. CDR1 and CDR2 from the germline V gene are SGHRS and YFSETQ. The CDR3 is 14 amino acids. Trimming took 5 bases from V and 9 from J; bases not matched to a gene: 5. V gene TRBV5-1 combines with J gene TRBJ1-6; 10 positions match TRBD1. This sequence was found in a human donor in good health. The specimen sequenced was T cells isolated from PBMCs. CDR3 DNA: TGCGCCAGCAGACCGACAGGGGGCGGTTCACCCCTCCACTTT. Its protein is CASRPTGGGSPLHF.